This passage covers 25 T cell receptor beta chains from one sample sequenced in a study of human T cells and chemical hapten exposure. The sample's time point: healthy volunteer bleed at 6 weeks. Unfractionated whole blood yielded total RNA. In TCRdb, the RACE reads were re-called with MiXCR into one record per CDR3 protein. The sample has 35,000 to 50,000 distinct CDR3 sequences; around 3.4% are singletons. Input material: whole blood. Receptors were obtained from a human donor in good health. Some clones in this sample may be carry-over from other donors' samples.

In this sample, this clonotype turned up many times. The chain combines TRBV7-8 with TRBJ2-3, with 8 bases matching TRBD1. CDR1 and CDR2 (germline): SGHVS, FQNEAQ. With 5 bases clipped from V and 1 base from J, the junction kept 8 bases outside the gene matches. The CDR3 totals 16 residues. Written as DNA, the CDR3 is TGTGCCAGCAGCCCCCGGACAGGGACGGGCACAGATACGCAGTATTTT. This sequence encodes CASSPRTGTGTDTQYF.

This clonotype has only a few counts. This sequence joins TRBV20-1 and TRBJ2-7; 7 bases agree with TRBD2. Trimming cost V 0 bases and J 4 bases; bases outside gene matches: 6. Germline V gives CDR1 DFQATT, CDR2 SNEGSKA (reference sequence). This CDR3 region has 14 residues. CDR3 nucleotide sequence: TGCAGTGCTAGAGATAGGGGACTATATTACGAGCAGTACTTC. The encoded protein is CSARDRGLYYEQYF.

The sample holds a few counts of this clonotype. The rearrangement joins TRBV24-1 to TRBJ2-1; D call uncertain. The CDR3 spans 14 residues. In germline, CDR1 is KGHDR, CDR2 SFDVKD. Trimming took off 0 bases at V and 7 bases at J, with 9 bases between the two ends. The CDR3 nucleotides read TGTGCCACCAGTGATTTGTGGGGTTTGAATGAGCAGTTCTTC. Translating gives CATSDLWGLNEQFF.

This clonotype has just a few counts. This chain joins TRBV9 and TRBJ1-1; the match to TRBD1 covers 7 bases. This CDR3 has 17 amino acids. Per the germline V gene, CDR1 is SGDLS and CDR2 is YYNGEE. Unmatched junction bases numbered 14, after V lost 0 bases and J lost 6 bases. The CDR3 bases are TGTGCCAGCAGCGTAGGATCATTAGGGGGCTCATTATCTGAAGCTTTCTTT. This sequence encodes CASSVGSLGGSLSEAFF.

This clonotype was seen at least ten times. This chain joins TRBV6-5 and TRBJ1-3; D is unresolved. CDR3 length equals 14 residues. Germline loops: CDR1 MNHEY, CDR2 SVGAGI. V lost 0 bases, J lost 2 bases, and 5 bases lay in between. CDR3 nucleotide sequence: TGTGCCAGCAGTTACTCAGGGACTGGAAACACCATATATTTT. Translating gives CASSYSGTGNTIYF.

In its sample, this clonotype was seen many times. In this CDR3 the conserved last residue, phenylalanine or tryptophan, is missing, so a read error is likely. The chain joins TRBV7-9 to TRBJ1-5; perhaps TRBD1 as D (5 bases). The V and J ends lost 3 bases and 2 bases respectively, with 8 bases between them. This CDR3 has 14 amino acids. Germline assignment: CDR1 SEHNR and CDR2 FQNEAQ (reference sequence). CDR3 protein: CASSFGAGNQPQHV. CDR3 nucleotides: TGTGCCAGCAGCTTTGGGGCAGGCAATCAGCCCCAGCATGTT.

The sample holds many counts of this clonotype. The chain carries TRBV12-3 or TRBV12-4 and TRBJ1-4; D gene ambiguous. The CDR3 sequence is 15 residues long. Trimming removed 5 bases from V and 3 bases from J, with 13 bases in between. DNA for the CDR3: TGTGCCAGCAGTCTTTGGGATCCGGCTAATGAAAAACTGTTTTTT. Protein product: CASSLWDPANEKLFF.

This clonotype was observed a few times. Here the CDR3 DNA reads TGTGCCAGCAGTGAGGGACAGGGGAACGGCTACACCTTC. Translated: CASSEGQGNGYTF. The V gene is TRBV2, the J gene TRBJ1-2; 10 bases match TRBD1. The CDR3 consists of 13 residues. The germline gives CDR1 SNHLY, CDR2 FYNNEI. Losses at the gene ends were 3 bases for V and 8 bases for J; bases not matched to a gene: 3. The full variable domain, rest sourced from reference TRBV2 and TRBJ1-2, is EPEVTQTPSHQVTQMGQEVILRCVPISNHLYFYWYRQILGQKVEFLVSFYNNEISEKSEIFDDQFSVERPDGSNFTLKIRSTKLEDSAMYFCASSEGQGNGYTFGSGTRLTVV.

This clonotype was found many times. The chain employs TRBV28 and TRBJ1-5; possibly TRBD1 for D (5 bases). V was pared by 1 base and J by 5 bases, with 6 bases between. Germline V gene data show CDR1 as MDHEN and CDR2 as SYDVKM. The CDR3 is 13 amino acids. CDR3 region: CASSLLGDQPQHF. CDR3 nucleotide sequence: TGTGCCAGCAGTTTATTAGGGGATCAGCCCCAGCATTTT.

The chain joins TRBV9 to TRBJ1-6; perhaps TRBD1 as D (5 bases). V gave up 3 bases and J gave up 5 bases, with 6 bases separating them. Per germline, CDR1 SGDLS and CDR2 YYNGEE. This CDR3 spans 13 amino acids. CDR3 residues: CASSAGDNSPLHF. The CDR3 DNA reads as TGTGCCAGCAGCGCGGGGGATAATTCACCCCTCCACTTT.

Many counts were recorded for this clonotype. V gene TRBV24-1 combines with J gene TRBJ2-5; D possibly corresponds to TRBD1 (7 bases). This CDR3 contains 18 residues. Germline V gene data show CDR1 as KGHDR and CDR2 as SFDVKD. V was clipped by 3 bases and J by 1 base, with 20 bases between them. The CDR3 DNA sequence: TGTGCCACCAGTGATCCACTCCTAACAGGGGACTTCCAAGAGACCCAGTACTTC. Translating gives CATSDPLLTGDFQETQYF.

This clonotype was observed many times. This chain links TRBV6-5 with TRBJ2-7, with 7 bases fitting TRBD2. The germline CDR1 and CDR2 sequences are MNHEY and SVGAGI. There are 14 residues in the CDR3. J lost 4 bases, V lost 6 bases, and 9 bases had no gene match. The CDR3: CASSPVLAEYEQYF. The CDR3 DNA reads as TGTGCCAGCAGCCCCGTCCTAGCGGAATACGAGCAGTACTTC.

This clonotype was seen ten or more times. The chain employs TRBV28 and TRBJ2-6, with D unclear. V was pared by 5 bases and J by 2 bases, with 10 bases between. The CDR3 loop spans 15 amino acids. From germline, CDR1 is MDHEN and CDR2 SYDVKM. CDR3 amino acids: CASSLPNPGANVLTF. The CDR3 nucleotides are TGTGCCAGCAGTCTCCCAAACCCTGGGGCCAACGTCCTGACTTTC.

This clonotype showed up many times. This chain joins TRBV24-1 and TRBJ2-2; TRBD1 matches 10 bases. The CDR3 has 16 amino acids. V was clipped by 7 bases and J by 7 bases; unmatched bases: 11. Germline V CDR1 and CDR2: KGHDR, SFDVKD. The CDR3 protein is CATRPGQGPVGGELFF. The CDR3 DNA sequence: TGTGCCACCAGGCCGGGACAGGGGCCCGTCGGCGGGGAGCTGTTTTTT.

This clonotype was recorded many times. The V call is TRBV5-1, the J call TRBJ2-1, with TRBD2 as a possible D gene (5 bases). The CDR3 is 15 residues long. Trimming cost V 0 bases and J 0 bases, with 7 bases left between them. Per the germline V gene, CDR1 is SGHRS and CDR2 is YFSETQ. CDR3 nucleotide sequence: TGCGCCAGCAGCTTGGGGACTCCCTCCTACAATGAGCAGTTCTTC. Residues: CASSLGTPSYNEQFF.

Many counts were recorded for this clonotype. The rearrangement joins TRBV28 to TRBJ1-2; tentatively, D is TRBD1 (6 bases). The V gene's germline CDR1 is MDHEN and CDR2 SYDVKM. The CDR3 is made up of 12 amino acids. V lost 7 bases to trimming and J lost 4 bases, with 10 bases between them. The CDR3 DNA follows: TGTGCCAGCACCCCGACAGGCTATGGCTACACCTTC. Translating gives CASTPTGYGYTF.

There are many counts of this clonotype. The V and J genes are TRBV28 and TRBJ2-2, with TRBD1 identical over 9 bases. This CDR3 contains 15 residues. Germline loops: CDR1 MDHEN, CDR2 SYDVKM. The trim removed 6 bases at V and 2 bases at J, leaving 4 bases unmatched. The CDR3: CASRRGQGNTGELFF. Written as DNA, the CDR3 is TGTGCCAGCAGAAGGGGACAGGGTAACACCGGGGAGCTGTTTTTT.

This clonotype was seen at least ten times. The chain employs TRBV7-6 and TRBJ2-7; 10 positions agree with TRBD2. CDR3 size: 15 residues. Germline CDR1 is SGHVS and CDR2 is FNYEAQ. With 2 bases clipped from V and 2 bases from J, the junction kept 3 bases outside the gene matches. The CDR3 DNA is TGTGCCAGCAGCTTAACTAGCGGGACCCCCTACGAGCAGTACTTC. It is translated as CASSLTSGTPYEQYF.

This clonotype was picked up many times. The CDR3 spells CASSALGARGQPQHF. In nucleotides, the CDR3 is TGTGCCAGCTCGGCCCTGGGAGCTCGTGGTCAGCCCCAGCATTTT. The chain joins TRBV6-2 or TRBV6-3 to TRBJ1-5; D call uncertain. Trimming stripped 8 bases from V and 6 bases from J, with 20 bases between. Germline lookup yields CDR1 MNHEY and CDR2 SVGEGT. This CDR3 has 15 amino acids.

This clonotype was seen a few times. The V gene is TRBV18, the J gene TRBJ2-1; D assignment may be TRBD1 or TRBD2 (6 bases each). Germline V gene data show CDR1 as KGHSH and CDR2 as LQKENI. This CDR3 spans 16 amino acids. The V end was cut by 1 base, the J end by 7 bases, with 17 bases between. The DNA for the CDR3 is TGTGCCAGCTCACCACGCATACCAGGGGCGGGGAATGAGCAGTTCTTC. The encoded protein is CASSPRIPGAGNEQFF.

This clonotype was counted ten times or more. The chain recombines TRBV28 with TRBJ2-3, with TRBD2 matching over 10 bases. V gave up 3 bases and J gave up 3 bases; unmatched junction bases: 12. Germline-derived CDR1 and CDR2 are MDHEN and SYDVKM. This CDR3 contains 18 residues. The CDR3 DNA follows: TGTGCCAGCAGTTTCTCCCGGACTAGCGGTAGTAGGACAGATACGCAGTATTTT. Its translation: CASSFSRTSGSRTDTQYF.

A note on this clonotype: This may be a read error: a much more frequent sequence differs by one nucleotide. The CDR3 sequence: CSARYFEDSEQFF. CDR3 DNA sequence: TGCAGTGCTAGATATTTCGAGGATAGTGAGCAGTTCTTC. V is TRBV20-1 and J is TRBJ2-1; D remains unclear. The CDR3 consists of 13 residues. CDR1 and CDR2 (germline): DFQATT, SNEGSKA (reference sequence). Trimming took off 2 bases at V and 9 bases at J, with 14 bases between the two ends.

This clonotype has only a few counts. The chain couples TRBV12-3 or TRBV12-4 to TRBJ1-1, with D unclear. CDR3 length equals 15 residues. Trimming pared 1 base from V and 6 bases from J, leaving 15 bases between. CDR3 in amino acids: CASSLELGVLPEAFF. DNA of the CDR3: TGTGCCAGCAGTTTAGAGCTTGGGGTACTGCCTGAAGCTTTCTTT.

This clonotype was observed a handful of times. CDR3 in DNA: TGTGCCAGCAGTCCACGGACTCGAGCGGCTTCCTACGAGCAGTACTTC. Protein product: CASSPRTRAASYEQYF. The V and J genes are TRBV27 and TRBJ2-7; tentative D call: TRBD2 (5 bases). Germline V lookup: CDR1 MNHEY, CDR2 SMNVEV (reference sequence). V dropped 5 bases and J dropped 1 base, with 18 bases sitting between them. The CDR3 has 16 amino acids.

The genes are TRBV27 and TRBJ2-4; 11 bases fit TRBD2. The CDR3 spans 16 residues. Germline lookup yields CDR1 MNHEY and CDR2 SMNVEV (reference sequence). V lost 4 bases and J lost 3; bases outside the gene matches: 5. The CDR3: CASSSGTSGYKNIQYF. In DNA form, the CDR3 reads TGTGCCAGCAGTTCCGGGACTAGCGGTTACAAAAACATTCAGTACTTC.